This T cell receptor (beta chain) was captured by sequencing in a study of vaccination effects on CD4 cells after COVID-19. Concerning this clone: Antigen unknown.

Using immunoSEQ multiplex PCR, the repertoire was profiled, and TCRdb retains in-frame clones only, with some absent. The sample lists tens of thousands of clones, approximately 75% seen once, with over 3.5% in the top ten. ViraFEST assay sequencing came after antigen-specific CD4+ T cells were expanded with viral peptide pools. Having been cultured for approximately ten days, the cells underwent CD4+ T cell isolation. Vaccine recipients lacked prior SARS-CoV-2 infection and had negative nucleocapsid antibodies. V was pared by 10 bases and J by 6 bases, with 9 bases between. This CDR3 is built from 10 residues.

The material sequenced was CD4+ T cells from PBMCs cultured with HCoV-OC43 spike peptides, taken before COVID-19 vaccination. Indicated subset: HCoV-OC43 spike overlapping peptide pool stimulation. This sequence joins TRBV12-3 or TRBV12-4 and TRBJ1-1, with D unclear. This clonotype originated in a human donor who received a COVID-19 vaccine. The CDR3: CANVHPEAFF. CDR3 DNA sequence: TGTGCCAACGTACACCCTGAAGCTTTCTTT.